One sample yielded the 27 T cell receptor beta chains listed below, sequenced in a study of OX40 agonist ivuxolimab in advanced cancers. TCRdb's table, derived via immunoSEQ multiplex PCR, lists solely in-frame clones and lacks some. This sample has 77,000 or so clones, with less than 95% found just once. The input for sequencing was CD4+ or CD8+ T cells sorted from blood, taken in a trial of the OX40 agonist ivuxolimab. All receptors come from an adult with an advanced solid tumor such as melanoma, head and neck, liver or kidney cancer.

This chain joins TRBV5-6 and TRBJ2-7; 8 bases line up with TRBD1. V lost 2 bases and J lost 4; bases outside the gene matches: 8. Germline lookup yields CDR1 SGHDT and CDR2 YYEEEE. The CDR3 runs to 15 residues. The DNA of the CDR3 is TGTGCCAGCAGCTTTTCGGACAGGGAGTCGTACGAGCAGTACTTC. Translating it yields CASSFSDRESYEQYF.

J is TRBJ2-3 and V is TRBV5-1; 10 bases agree with TRBD2. The CDR3 runs 16 residues. Germline-derived CDR1 and CDR2 are SGHRS and YFSETQ. Unmatched junction bases numbered 6, after V lost 4 bases and J lost 1 base. CDR3 sequence reads: CASSGLAGAGTDTQYF. In nucleotides, the CDR3 is TGCGCCAGCAGCGGCCTAGCGGGGGCCGGCACAGATACGCAGTATTTT.

The V gene is TRBV7-9, the J gene TRBJ1-4, with D unresolved. Trimming pared 7 bases from V and 8 bases from J, leaving 8 bases between. The CDR3 is made up of 11 amino acids. The germline V gene encodes CDR1 SEHNR and CDR2 FQNEAQ (reference sequence). CDR3 sequence reads: CASTPGEKLFF. The CDR3 region has the DNA TGTGCCAGCACCCCGGGGGAAAAACTGTTTTTT.

CDR3 sequence (DNA): TGTGCCAGTAGAACACCCAAGGGGGAGTACCAGCCCCAGCATTTT. It is translated as CASRTPKGEYQPQHF. The rearrangement uses TRBV19 and TRBJ1-5; D is perhaps TRBD1 (6 bases). This CDR3 is 15 amino acids long. V was cut by 6 bases and J by 7 bases, with 19 bases left in between. Germline CDR1 and CDR2: LNHDA and SQIVND (reference sequence). The whole variable domain, filled in from reference TRBV19 and TRBJ1-5, reads DGGITQSPKYLFRKEGQNVTLSCEQNLNHDAMYWYRQDPGQGLRLIYYSQIVNDFQKGDIAEGYSVSREKKESFPLTVTSAQKNPTAFYLCASRTPKGEYQPQHFGDGTRLSIL.

V usage is TRBV7-2 and J usage is TRBJ1-1; D uncertain. V was pared by 1 base and J by 1 base, with 7 bases between. Germline assignment: CDR1 SGHTA and CDR2 FQGNSA. The CDR3 loop spans 14 amino acids. The CDR3 sequence: CASSLVQTNTEAFF. CDR3 DNA sequence: TGTGCCAGCAGCTTAGTCCAGACGAACACTGAAGCTTTCTTT. Full variable domain (remainder filled in from reference TRBV7-2 and TRBJ1-1): GAGVSQSPSNKVTEKGKDVELRCDPISGHTALYWYRQSLGQGLEFLIYFQGNSAPDKSGLPSDRFSAERTGGSVSTLTIQRTQQEDSAVYLCASSLVQTNTEAFFGQGTRLTVV.

V gene TRBV28 combines with J gene TRBJ1-4; tentatively, D is TRBD1 (6 bases). This CDR3 has 15 residues. The V and J ends lost 11 bases and 4 bases respectively, with 20 bases between them. The germline V gene encodes CDR1 MDHEN and CDR2 SYDVKM. CDR3 sequence (DNA): TGTGCCGTCAAGGGGGGGGCGACGGATAATGAAAAACTGTTTTTT. It yields the protein CAVKGGATDNEKLFF.

This clone was picked up one time. The chain links TRBV6-5 to TRBJ1-2; D is undetermined. The V gene's germline CDR1 is MNHEY and CDR2 SVGAGI. V was shortened by 0 bases and J by 4 bases, with 9 bases between the two germline ends. The CDR3 has 14 amino acids. CDR3 bases: TGTGCCAGCAGTTACTCGGCCAGCTTCTATGGCTACACCTTC. Translated: CASSYSASFYGYTF.

The V and J genes are TRBV6-1 and TRBJ2-7; D possibly corresponds to TRBD2 (6 bases). The CDR3 has 11 amino acids. CDR1 is MNHNS and CDR2 is SASEGT in the germline V gene. Trimming took 5 bases from V and 11 from J, leaving 13 bases between them. The DNA for the CDR3 is TGTGCCAGCAGTTATGGTACGGGGGAGTACTTC. This codes for CASSYGTGEYF.

V gene TRBV28 combines with J gene TRBJ2-3; D is unclear. The CDR3 covers 14 residues. The V gene's germline CDR1 is MDHEN and CDR2 SYDVKM. Trimming took 3 bases from V and 4 from J, leaving 11 bases between them. CDR3 protein: CASSLGLEADTQYF. DNA for the CDR3: TGTGCCAGCAGTTTGGGGTTAGAGGCAGATACGCAGTATTTT.

The CDR3 DNA follows: TGTGCCAGCAGGGACGACGGGTCTGGGGCCAACGTCCTGACTTTC. Protein sequence: CASRDDGSGANVLTF. This chain uses TRBV27 with TRBJ2-6; D gene unclear. CDR1 MNHEY and CDR2 SMNVEV come from the germline V gene (reference sequence). Trimming pared 6 bases from V and 1 base from J, leaving 10 bases between. The CDR3 totals 15 residues. Complete variable domain (other parts from reference TRBV27 and TRBJ2-6): EAQVTQNPRYLITVTGKKLTVTCSQNMNHEYMSWYRQDPGLGLRQIYYSMNVEVTDKGDVPEGYKVSRKEKRNFPLILESPSPNQTSLYFCASRDDGSGANVLTFGAGSRLTVL.

The chain links TRBV19 to TRBJ1-5; D might be TRBD1 (6 bases). The CDR3 runs 15 residues. Germline loops: CDR1 LNHDA, CDR2 SQIVND (reference sequence). V was clipped by 6 bases and J by 5 bases, with 17 bases between them. CDR3 bases: TGTGCCAGTAGCCCGATCCAGGGGTCCGATCAGCCCCAGCATTTT. It specifies CASSPIQGSDQPQHF.

This clone was counted once. This chain connects TRBV4-1 to TRBJ2-3; D remains unclear. Germline assignment: CDR1 MGHRA and CDR2 YSYEKL. V lost 1 base, J lost 3 bases, and 11 bases lay in between. The CDR3 runs to 15 residues. CDR3 region: CASSQVWSRTDTQYF. CDR3 coding DNA: TGCGCCAGCAGCCAAGTGTGGAGTAGGACAGATACGCAGTATTTT.

The CDR3 region has the DNA TGTGCCAGCAGTTTAAAGGGGGGCCTCTACGAGCAGTACTTC. Translating it yields CASSLKGGLYEQYF. J is TRBJ2-7 and V is TRBV28, with D perhaps being TRBD1 or TRBD2 (6 bases each). The CDR3 has 14 residues. Germline CDR1 reads MDHEN; CDR2 reads SYDVKM. Trimming shortened V by 2 bases and J by 3 bases, and 11 bases separated the two germline ends.

The V and J genes are TRBV6-5 and TRBJ2-1; D remains ambiguous. Trimming removed 2 bases from V and 10 bases from J, with 6 bases in between. The germline V gene has CDR1 MNHEY and CDR2 SVGAGI. The CDR3 is 11 amino acids. This chain's CDR3 is CASSYIGEQFF. The CDR3 DNA is TGTGCCAGCAGTTACATTGGGGAGCAGTTCTTC.

DNA for the CDR3: TGTGCCAGCAGCCCCCAAGGGGTCACAGATACGCAGTATTTT. Its protein is CASSPQGVTDTQYF. V usage is TRBV10-3 and J usage is TRBJ2-3; D possibly corresponds to TRBD1 (5 bases). This CDR3 is 14 amino acids long. V lost 10 bases to trimming and J lost 2 bases, with 16 bases between them. Germline loops: CDR1 ENHRY, CDR2 SYGVKD.

The CDR3 DNA reads TGTGCCAGCGATCAAGGCTACACCTTC. Protein sequence: CASDQGYTF. J is TRBJ1-2 and V is TRBV28; no clear D gene. The CDR3 runs 9 residues. Trimming took 8 bases from V and 8 from J, leaving 6 bases between them. Germline CDR1 MDHEN, CDR2 SYDVKM.

The chain combines TRBV5-4 with TRBJ2-5; D is unclear. V was clipped by 0 bases and J by 3 bases, with 6 bases between them. This CDR3 comprises 13 residues. The germline CDR1 and CDR2 sequences are SGHNT and YYREEE (reference sequence). The chain's CDR3 is CASSLVPEETQYF. In DNA, the CDR3 is TGTGCCAGCAGCTTGGTACCCGAAGAGACCCAGTACTTC.

CDR3 nucleotide sequence: TGTGCCAGCAGCTCGGGGAACCTTTATGGCTACACCTTC. Its protein product is CASSSGNLYGYTF. The chain has TRBV4-2 and TRBJ1-2; unclear D gene. This CDR3 contains 13 residues. The V and J ends lost 5 bases and 5 bases respectively, with 12 bases between them. The germline V gene has CDR1 LGHNA and CDR2 YNFKEQ.

CDR3 loop: CASSLSFFSGGAPDTQYF. In DNA, the CDR3 is TGTGCCAGCAGTTTATCGTTTTTTAGCGGGGGGGCCCCAGATACGCAGTATTTT. The chain uses TRBV27 and TRBJ2-3; TRBD2 aligns across 11 bases. The length of the CDR3 is 18 residues. V lost 0 bases, J lost 4 bases, and 9 bases stayed unmatched. CDR1 and CDR2 (germline): MNHEY, SMNVEV (reference sequence).

V and J are TRBV5-1 and TRBJ2-3; D remains ambiguous. CDR3 length: 15 residues. Trimming left V 0 bases short and J 2 bases short, with 10 bases between. The germline CDR1 and CDR2 sequences are SGHRS and YFSETQ. The CDR3 nucleotides are TGCGCCAGCAGCTTGGCCGCAGTCCCCACAGATACGCAGTATTTT. Its translation: CASSLAAVPTDTQYF.

The gene calls are TRBV7-2 and TRBJ2-1; D could derive from TRBD1 or TRBD2 (5 bases each). Germline CDR1 and CDR2: SGHTA and FQGNSA. V gave up 2 bases and J gave up 5 bases, with 13 bases separating them. This CDR3 is 15 amino acids long. The CDR3 region has the DNA TGTGCCAGCAGCTTAAGATGGGACCCTGACAATGAGCAGTTCTTC. The encoded protein is CASSLRWDPDNEQFF.

The chain recombines TRBV5-1 with TRBJ1-2; 9 bases match TRBD1. CDR1 and CDR2 (germline): SGHRS, YFSETQ. Trimming at V came to 0 bases and at J to 5 bases, leaving 5 bases not matched to a gene. The CDR3 length is 15 residues. The CDR3 bases are TGCGCCAGCAGCTTGGATGGACAGGGGTTGTATGGCTACACCTTC. Translated, it gives CASSLDGQGLYGYTF.

The chain has TRBV5-1 and TRBJ2-3, with 13 bases identical to TRBD2. This CDR3 spans 16 amino acids. Per the germline V gene, CDR1 is SGHRS and CDR2 is YFSETQ. The ends lost 4 bases at V and 1 base at J; junction bases unmatched: 3. This chain's CDR3 is CASSPGTSGGTDTQYF. As DNA, the CDR3 is TGCGCCAGCAGCCCTGGGACTAGCGGGGGCACAGATACGCAGTATTTT. Full variable domain (missing parts from reference TRBV5-1 and TRBJ2-3): KAGVTQTPRYLIKTRGQQVTLSCSPISGHRSVSWYQQTPGQGLQFLFEYFSETQRNKGNFPGRFSGRQFSNSRSEMNVSTLELGDSALYLCASSPGTSGGTDTQYFGPGTRLTVL.

This clone was counted a single time. The chain recombines TRBV28 with TRBJ2-1; the D gene is possibly TRBD1 (7 bases). V lost 2 bases and J 2 bases, leaving 10 bases between the germline ends. Germline V gene sequence: CDR1 MDHEN, CDR2 SYDVKM. The length of the CDR3 is 15 residues. DNA for the CDR3: TGTGCCAGCAGTTTAGGAGGGGGCCCCTACAATGAGCAGTTCTTC. Translating it yields CASSLGGGPYNEQFF.

The chain has TRBV19 and TRBJ1-5, with TRBD1 identical over 7 bases. The trim removed 4 bases at V and 7 bases at J, leaving 10 bases unmatched. The germline V gene encodes CDR1 LNHDA and CDR2 SQIVND (reference sequence). The CDR3 loop spans 15 amino acids. The CDR3 nucleotides are TGTGCCAGTAGTACCCCCGGGACAGAAAAACAGCCCCAGCATTTT. It yields the protein CASSTPGTEKQPQHF.

The V call is TRBV6-1, the J call TRBJ2-7, with 8 bases matching TRBD1. This CDR3 has 13 amino acids. J lost 3 bases, V lost 4 bases, and 2 bases had no gene match. Germline V lookup: CDR1 MNHNS, CDR2 SASEGT. The CDR3 here is CASSGDRYYEQYF. The DNA for the CDR3 is TGTGCCAGCAGTGGGGACAGGTACTACGAGCAGTACTTC.

This chain links TRBV4-2 with TRBJ1-2, with D hard to call. Germline CDR1 LGHNA, CDR2 YNFKEQ. This CDR3 is 19 amino acids long. Trimming shortened V by 1 base and J by 1 base, and 22 bases separated the two germline ends. For the CDR3, the DNA is TGTGCCAGCAGCCAAGGCCGGACGAACCTCCGGAGCGATAACTATGGCTACACCTTC. Its protein is CASSQGRTNLRSDNYGYTF.